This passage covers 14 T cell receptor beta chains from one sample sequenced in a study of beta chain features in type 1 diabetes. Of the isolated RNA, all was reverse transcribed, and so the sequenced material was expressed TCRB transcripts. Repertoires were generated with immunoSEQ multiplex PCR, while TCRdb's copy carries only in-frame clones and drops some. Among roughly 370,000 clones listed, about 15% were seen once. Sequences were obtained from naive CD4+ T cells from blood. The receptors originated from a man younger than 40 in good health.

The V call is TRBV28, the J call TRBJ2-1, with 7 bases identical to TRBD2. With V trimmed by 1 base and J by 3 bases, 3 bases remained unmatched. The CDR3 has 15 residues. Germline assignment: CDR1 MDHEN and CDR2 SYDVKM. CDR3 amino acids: CASSLSSGFYNEQFF. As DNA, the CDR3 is TGTGCCAGCAGTTTATCTAGCGGCTTCTACAATGAGCAGTTCTTC.

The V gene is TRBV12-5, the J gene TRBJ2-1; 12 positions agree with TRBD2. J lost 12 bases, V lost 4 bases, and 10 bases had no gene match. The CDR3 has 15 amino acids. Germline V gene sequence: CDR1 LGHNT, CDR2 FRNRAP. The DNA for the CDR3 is TGTGCTAGTGGTTCCCCTAGCGGGGGGGCCTTACGGCAGTTCTTC. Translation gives CASGSPSGGALRQFF.

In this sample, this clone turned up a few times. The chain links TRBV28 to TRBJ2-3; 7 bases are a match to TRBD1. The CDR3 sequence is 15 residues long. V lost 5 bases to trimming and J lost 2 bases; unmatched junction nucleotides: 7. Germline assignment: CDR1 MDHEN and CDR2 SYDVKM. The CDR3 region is CASSPLGGFTDTQYF. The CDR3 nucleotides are TGTGCCAGCAGTCCCTTAGGGGGCTTCACAGATACGCAGTATTTT.

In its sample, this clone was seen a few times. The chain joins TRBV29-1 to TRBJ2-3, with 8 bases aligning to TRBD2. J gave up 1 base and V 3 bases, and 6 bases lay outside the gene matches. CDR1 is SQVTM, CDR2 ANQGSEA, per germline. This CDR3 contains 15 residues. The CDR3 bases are TGCAGCGTTGACTTCGGGGGGGGAGGCACAGATACGCAGTATTTT. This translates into CSVDFGGGGTDTQYF.

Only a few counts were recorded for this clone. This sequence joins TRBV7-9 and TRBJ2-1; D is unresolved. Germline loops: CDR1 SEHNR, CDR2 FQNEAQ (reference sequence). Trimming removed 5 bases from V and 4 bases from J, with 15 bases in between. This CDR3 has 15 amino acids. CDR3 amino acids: CASSAPSAGYNEQFF. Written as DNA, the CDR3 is TGTGCCAGCAGCGCCCCCTCGGCAGGTTACAATGAGCAGTTCTTC.

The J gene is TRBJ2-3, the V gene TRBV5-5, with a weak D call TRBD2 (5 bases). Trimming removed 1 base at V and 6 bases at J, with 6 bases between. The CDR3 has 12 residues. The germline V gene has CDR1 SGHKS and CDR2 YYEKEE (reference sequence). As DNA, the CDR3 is TGTGCCAGCAGCTTGAGCGGCGATACGCAGTATTTT. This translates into CASSLSGDTQYF.

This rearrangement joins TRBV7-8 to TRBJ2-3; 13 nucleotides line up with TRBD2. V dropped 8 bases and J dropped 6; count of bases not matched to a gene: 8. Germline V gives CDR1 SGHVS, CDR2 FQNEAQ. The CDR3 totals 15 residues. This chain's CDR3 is CASVPTTSGRDTQYF. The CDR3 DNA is TGTGCCAGCGTACCGACGACTAGCGGGAGGGATACGCAGTATTTT.

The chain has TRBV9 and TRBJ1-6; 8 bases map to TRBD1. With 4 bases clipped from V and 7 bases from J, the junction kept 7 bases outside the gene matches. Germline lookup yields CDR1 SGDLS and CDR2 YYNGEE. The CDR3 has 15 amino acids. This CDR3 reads CASSPGQVGNSPLHF. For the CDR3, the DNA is TGTGCCAGCAGCCCGGGACAGGTGGGGAATTCACCCCTCCACTTT.

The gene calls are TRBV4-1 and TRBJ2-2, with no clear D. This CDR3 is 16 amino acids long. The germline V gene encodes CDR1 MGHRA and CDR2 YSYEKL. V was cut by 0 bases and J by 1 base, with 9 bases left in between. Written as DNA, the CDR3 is TGCGCCAGCAGCCAAGATGGCGGATGGAACACCGGGGAGCTGTTTTTT. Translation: CASSQDGGWNTGELFF.

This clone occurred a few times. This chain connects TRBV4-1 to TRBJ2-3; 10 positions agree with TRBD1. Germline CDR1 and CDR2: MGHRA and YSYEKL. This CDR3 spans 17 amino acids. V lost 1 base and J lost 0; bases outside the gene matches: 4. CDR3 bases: TGCGCCAGCAGCCAAGTCGGACAGGGGGAGAGCACAGATACGCAGTATTTT. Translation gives CASSQVGQGESTDTQYF.

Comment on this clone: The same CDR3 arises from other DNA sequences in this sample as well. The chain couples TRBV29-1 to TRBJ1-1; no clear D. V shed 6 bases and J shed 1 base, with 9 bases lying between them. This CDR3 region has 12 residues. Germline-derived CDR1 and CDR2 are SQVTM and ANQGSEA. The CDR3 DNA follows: TGCAGCGTCGCCAGGTGGAACACTGAAGCTTTCTTT. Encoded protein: CSVARWNTEAFF.

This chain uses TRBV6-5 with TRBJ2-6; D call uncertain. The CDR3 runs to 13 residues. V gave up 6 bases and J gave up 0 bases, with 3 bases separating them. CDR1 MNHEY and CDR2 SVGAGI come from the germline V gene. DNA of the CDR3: TGTGCCAGCAGAAGCTCTGGGGCCAACGTCCTGACTTTC. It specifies CASRSSGANVLTF.

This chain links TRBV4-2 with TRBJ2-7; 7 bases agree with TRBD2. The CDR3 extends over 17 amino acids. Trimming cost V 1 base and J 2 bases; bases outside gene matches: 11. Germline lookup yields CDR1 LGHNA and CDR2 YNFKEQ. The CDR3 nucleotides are TGTGCCAGCAGCCAAGTCCCTTCGCGGGAGTTGACCTACGAGCAGTACGTC. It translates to CASSQVPSRELTYEQYV.

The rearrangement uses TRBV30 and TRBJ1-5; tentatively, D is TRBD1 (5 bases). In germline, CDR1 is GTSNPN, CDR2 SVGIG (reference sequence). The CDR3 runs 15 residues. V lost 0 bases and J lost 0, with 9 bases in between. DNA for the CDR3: TGTGCCTGGAGTGTTGGGGGGTATAGCAATCAGCCCCAGCATTTT. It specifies CAWSVGGYSNQPQHF.